This TCR beta chain was sequenced in a study of human CD8 memory T cell subsets. Germline V CDR1 and CDR2: MNHEY, SVGEGT. The CDR3 extends over 15 amino acids. Enrichment of total CD8+ T cells was achieved using negative magnetic separation. Duplicate approximately 150,000-cell vials of sorted CD8+ T cells per subset supplied the RNA. UMI-labeled 5' RACE generated the TCR beta libraries. Reanalyzing the 5' RACE reads, TCRdb keeps one entry per CDR3 protein, without DNA. The table gives around 19,000 distinct CDR3 sequences; the top ten clones make up about 5.2% of it. V and J are TRBV6-2 or TRBV6-3 and TRBJ1-2. This sequence originates from a human donor in good health. Sequenced material: CD8+ stem-like memory T cells (TSCM and TCM) sorted from PBMCs. Subset: stem-like memory CD8 T cells (TSTEM), CCR7+ PD-1- TIGIT-. The CDR3 loop is CASSYLGRSNYGYTF.